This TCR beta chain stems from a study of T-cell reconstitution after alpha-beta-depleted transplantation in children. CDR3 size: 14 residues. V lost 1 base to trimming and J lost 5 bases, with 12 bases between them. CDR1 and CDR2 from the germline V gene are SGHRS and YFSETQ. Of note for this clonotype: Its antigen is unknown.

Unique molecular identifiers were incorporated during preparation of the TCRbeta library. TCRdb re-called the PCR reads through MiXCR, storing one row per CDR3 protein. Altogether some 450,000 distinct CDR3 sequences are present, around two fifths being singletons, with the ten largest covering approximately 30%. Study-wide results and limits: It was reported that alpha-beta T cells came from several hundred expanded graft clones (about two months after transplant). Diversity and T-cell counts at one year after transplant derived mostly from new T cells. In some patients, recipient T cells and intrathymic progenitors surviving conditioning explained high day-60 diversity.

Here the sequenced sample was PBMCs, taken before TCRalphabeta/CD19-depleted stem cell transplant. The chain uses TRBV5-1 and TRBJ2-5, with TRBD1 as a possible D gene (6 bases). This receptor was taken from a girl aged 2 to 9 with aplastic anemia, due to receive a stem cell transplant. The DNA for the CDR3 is TGCGCCAGCAGCTTGTTGACAGGCTTTGAGACCCAGTACTTC. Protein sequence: CASSLLTGFETQYF.